These T cell receptor beta chains were read from a single sample in a study of T cell changes during pregnancy in multiple sclerosis. Libraries were prepared by immunoSEQ multiplex PCR; TCRdb keeps only in-frame clonotypes and omits some of them. This table has about 77,000 clones, 85% to 95% appearing once. The sequencing here drew on peripheral blood, taken after pregnancy. The receptors were gathered from a female donor in good health, enrolled as a control in a pregnancy study. Both conserved end residues are part of each CDR3. The D gene is left open where the match is weak. Clone size, where shown, is once, few, many, or a class for clones that have expanded.

NA	NA	TRBV7-2	TRBJ2-3	CASSGWAGTDTQYF	TGTGCCAGCAGCGGATGGGCTGGCACAGATACGCAGTATTTT
NA	NA	TRBV28	TRBJ1-4	CASSLPNTGLGEKLFF	TGTGCCAGCAGTTTACCGAATACAGGGCTGGGTGAAAAACTGTTTTTT
NA	TRBD2	TRBV27	TRBJ2-2	CASLPTGGGGTGELFF	TGTGCCAGCTTGCCAACGGGGGGGGGCGGCACCGGGGAGCTGTTTTTT
once	TRBD1	TRBV19	TRBJ1-4	CATRGQANEKLFF	TGTGCCACCAGGGGGCAGGCTAATGAAAAACTGTTTTTT
NA	NA	TRBV7-9	TRBJ2-5	CASSLRSGYQETQYF	TGTGCCAGCAGCTTGCGTAGCGGTTACCAAGAGACCCAGTACTTC
once	TRBD1	TRBV9	TRBJ1-6	CASSVDRASSPLHF	TGTGCCAGCAGCGTCGACAGGGCTAGTTCACCCCTCCACTTT
NA	NA	TRBV28	TRBJ2-5	CASSPSGGITETQYF	TGTGCCAGCAGCCCATCCGGGGGTATTACAGAGACCCAGTACTTC
NA	TRBD1	TRBV12-5	TRBJ2-7	CASAIGGQGPYEQYF	TGTGCTAGTGCCATCGGGGGACAGGGACCCTACGAGCAGTACTTC
NA	TRBD2	TRBV30	TRBJ2-2	CAWKGGLGAGDTGELFF	TGTGCCTGGAAAGGAGGCTTGGGTGCGGGAGATACCGGGGAGCTGTTTTTT
NA	TRBD1	TRBV28	TRBJ2-2	CASSLLPGQGANTGELFF	TGTGCCAGCAGCCTTTTACCGGGACAGGGGGCGAACACCGGGGAGCTGTTTTTT
few	NA	TRBV5-1	TRBJ2-7	CASSYADRTYEQYF	TGCGCCAGCAGCTATGCCGACAGGACCTACGAGCAGTACTTC
NA	TRBD2	TRBV27	TRBJ2-7	CASSLKLSGSYEQYF	TGTGCCAGCAGTTTAAAACTTAGCGGGAGCTACGAGCAGTACTTC
NA	NA	TRBV5-8	TRBJ2-4	CASLYGRAGNIQYF	TGTGCCAGCTTATACGGGAGAGCGGGAAACATTCAGTACTTC
NA	TRBD1	TRBV30	TRBJ2-7	CAWSTGTGGPYEQYF	TGTGCCTGGAGTACCGGGACAGGGGGCCCCTACGAGCAGTACTTC
NA	NA	TRBV9	TRBJ1-1	CASSVGPTAYTEAFF	TGTGCCAGCAGCGTAGGACCGACAGCATACACTGAAGCTTTCTTT
NA	TRBD2	TRBV2	TRBJ2-7	CASSLLAGGTYEQYF	TGTGCCAGCAGTCTACTAGCGGGGGGTACCTACGAGCAGTACTTC
NA	TRBD2	TRBV28	TRBJ2-1	CASRTGGLAGGGDREQFF	TGTGCCAGCAGAACGGGGGGACTAGCGGGAGGAGGGGACCGGGAGCAGTTCTTC
NA	TRBD2	TRBV6-1	TRBJ2-1	CASSEWERGEYNEQFF	TGTGCCAGCAGTGAATGGGAGCGGGGAGAATACAATGAGCAGTTCTTC
NA	TRBD1	TRBV28	TRBJ1-1	CASSFLGQGKTLNTEAFF	TGTGCCAGCAGTTTCCTCGGACAGGGAAAGACGCTGAACACTGAAGCTTTCTTT
NA	TRBD1	TRBV2	TRBJ2-2	CASQGQGRGTGELFF	TGTGCCAGCCAAGGACAGGGACGGGGCACCGGGGAGCTGTTTTTT
NA	TRBD2	TRBV7-9	TRBJ2-1	CASSLEVIAGVYNEQFF	TGTGCCAGCAGCTTAGAGGTCATAGCGGGAGTTTACAATGAGCAGTTCTTC
NA	NA	TRBV27	TRBJ1-4	CASSLSRLANEKLFF	TGTGCCAGCAGTTTATCCCGGTTGGCTAATGAAAAACTGTTTTTT
NA	NA	TRBV19	TRBJ1-1	CASSISRDAAFF	TGTGCCAGTAGTATCTCCAGGGATGCAGCTTTCTTT
NA	NA	TRBV5-1	TRBJ2-2	CASSPRGTTNTGELFF	TGCGCCAGCAGCCCGAGGGGGACTACGAACACCGGGGAGCTGTTTTTT
NA	TRBD2	TRBV13	TRBJ2-1	CAISGTSAPDNEQFF	TGTGCCATCTCGGGGACTAGCGCTCCTGACAATGAGCAGTTCTTC
NA	TRBD1	TRBV28	TRBJ1-3	CASTSTGPPGNTIYF	TGTGCCAGTACATCGACAGGGCCTCCTGGAAACACCATATATTTT
NA	NA	TRBV9	TRBJ2-5	CASSVGHFQETQYF	TGTGCCAGCAGCGTGGGACATTTCCAAGAGACCCAGTACTTC
NA	TRBD1	TRBV7-2	TRBJ1-2	CASSSPGTGGRSYGYTF	TGTGCCAGCAGCTCCCCCGGGACAGGGGGCCGGAGCTATGGCTACACCTTC
few	NA	TRBV7-8	TRBJ1-5	CASSPTQGQGPQHF	TGTGCCAGCAGTCCTACCCAGGGCCAAGGGCCCCAGCATTTT
NA	NA	TRBV30	TRBJ2-5	CAWTARREETQYF	TGTGCCTGGACCGCCCGTCGCGAAGAGACCCAGTACTTC
NA	NA	TRBV5-1	TRBJ2-7	CASSSTFRGSYEQYF	TGCGCCAGCAGCTCGACATTTCGGGGTTCCTACGAGCAGTACTTC
once	TRBD1	TRBV5-6	TRBJ1-2	CASSLTPHRGQVYGYTF	TGTGCCAGCAGCCTCACGCCTCACAGGGGGCAGGTCTATGGCTACACCTTC
NA	NA	TRBV28	TRBJ1-4	CASSLTRVPATNEKLFF	TGTGCCAGCAGTTTAACTCGGGTTCCTGCAACTAATGAAAAACTGTTTTTT
once	NA	TRBV11-3	TRBJ2-5	CASSLDRATEFQETQYF	TGTGCCAGCAGCTTAGATCGAGCGACGGAATTCCAAGAGACCCAGTACTTC
NA	TRBD1	TRBV11-2	TRBJ2-3	CASSLGQGRTDTQYF	TGTGCCAGCAGCTTGGGACAGGGGCGCACAGATACGCAGTATTTT
NA	NA	TRBV2	TRBJ2-7	CASRLSHNEQYF	TGTGCCAGCAGATTGAGTCATAACGAGCAGTACTTC
NA	TRBD2	TRBV4-1	TRBJ2-1	CASSQTAWPSGYNEQFF	TGCGCCAGCAGCCAAACGGCCTGGCCTAGCGGATACAATGAGCAGTTCTTC
NA	TRBD1	TRBV28	TRBJ1-5	CASSLGGGQGNQPQHF	TGTGCCAGCAGTTTGGGGGGGGGACAGGGCAATCAGCCCCAGCATTTT
NA	NA	TRBV11-2	TRBJ2-1	CASSLVGSIGWRGLEQFF	TGTGCCAGCAGCTTAGTGGGGAGTATAGGTTGGCGAGGACTTGAGCAGTTCTTC
NA	NA	TRBV7-2	TRBJ2-1	CASSLSPSGGEQFF	TGTGCCAGCAGCTTAAGCCCCTCCGGGGGTGAGCAGTTCTTC
NA	NA	TRBV7-2	TRBJ2-5	CASSRDFGTQYF	TGTGCCAGCAGTCGGGACTTCGGGACCCAGTACTTC
NA	TRBD1	TRBV9	TRBJ2-5	CASSARGLGETQYF	TGTGCCAGCTCTGCCAGGGGGTTGGGAGAGACCCAGTACTTC
NA	NA	TRBV28	TRBJ2-1	CASTGEKGEQFF	TGTGCCAGCACAGGGGAGAAGGGTGAGCAGTTCTTC
NA	NA	TRBV28	TRBJ1-4	CASSLYVMPGANEKLFF	TGTGCCAGCAGTTTATACGTCATGCCCGGGGCTAATGAAAAACTGTTTTTT
NA	NA	TRBV9	TRBJ2-1	CASSSGVEQFF	TGTGCCAGCAGCTCGGGAGTCGAGCAGTTCTTC
once	TRBD2	TRBV2	TRBJ2-5	CASSQTSGPQETQYF	TGTGCCAGCAGTCAGACTAGCGGGCCCCAAGAGACCCAGTACTTC
NA	NA	TRBV28	TRBJ1-2	CASSLDPGGRGYTF	TGTGCCAGCAGTTTGGATCCGGGGGGGAGAGGCTACACCTTC
few	NA	TRBV19	TRBJ2-1	CASRTDSPLGNEQFF	TGTGCCAGTAGAACCGACTCTCCCCTTGGCAATGAGCAGTTCTTC
NA	NA	TRBV5-1	TRBJ2-2	CASSSVEGTGELFF	TGCGCCAGCAGCTCCGTCGAGGGCACCGGGGAGCTGTTTTTT